A selection of T cell receptor beta chains follows, all from one sample in a study of blood T cell repertoires in COVID-19. Generated by immunoSEQ multiplex PCR, the TCRdb table keeps only in-frame clones and is missing some. Here the sample spans over 50,000 clones, around 90% being singletons. The sequenced sample consisted of peripheral blood. The receptors were gathered from a man aged 45-65 years with active COVID-19. The CDR3 runs from the conserved cysteine through the conserved F or W. D genes are given only for firm matches. Some rows mark clone size as missing; the rest say once, few, many or name a class of expanded clone.

D: TRBD2; size: -; J: TRBJ2-3; V: TRBV5-4; CDR3: CASSLGYQREGRRTDTQYF; DNA: TGTGCCAGCAGCTTGGGGTACCAGCGGGAGGGTCGGCGCACAGATACGCAGTATTTT
D: TRBD1; size: -; J: TRBJ1-5; V: TRBV19; CDR3: CASSNLTGIGNQPQHF; DNA: TGTGCCAGTAGTAACCTGACAGGGATAGGCAATCAGCCCCAGCATTTT
D: -; size: -; J: TRBJ2-5; V: TRBV18; CDR3: CASSGQRGRETQYF; DNA: TGTGCCAGCTCGGGACAGCGGGGGAGGGAGACCCAGTACTTC
D: -; size: -; J: TRBJ1-1; V: TRBV6-5; CDR3: CASRTGSAVNTEAFF; DNA: TGTGCCAGCAGAACCGGGTCTGCTGTGAACACTGAAGCTTTCTTT
D: -; size: -; J: TRBJ1-2; V: TRBV7-2; CDR3: CASSLGGRDGYTF; DNA: TGTGCCAGCAGCTTAGGTGGGCGAGATGGCTACACCTTC
D: TRBD1; size: -; J: TRBJ1-5; V: TRBV2; CDR3: CASTRDSPNQPQHF; DNA: TGTGCCAGCACGCGGGACAGCCCGAATCAGCCCCAGCATTTT
D: -; size: -; J: TRBJ2-7; V: TRBV5-1; CDR3: CASSPEGGRYEQYF; DNA: TGCGCCAGCAGCCCCGAGGGAGGCCGCTACGAGCAGTACTTC
D: -; size: -; J: TRBJ2-2; V: TRBV7-2; CDR3: CASSFSGSNTGELFF; DNA: TGTGCCAGCAGCTTCAGCGGCTCGAACACCGGGGAGCTGTTTTTT
D: -; size: -; J: TRBJ1-6; V: TRBV19; CDR3: CASRGISGLLNSPLHF; DNA: TGTGCCAGTAGGGGAATTTCGGGACTTCTTAATTCACCCCTCCACTTT
D: -; size: -; J: TRBJ2-7; V: TRBV10-3; CDR3: CAISESLTAFYEQYF; DNA: TGTGCCATCAGTGAGTCGCTGACAGCATTCTACGAGCAGTACTTC
D: -; size: -; J: TRBJ1-6; V: TRBV5-1; CDR3: CASNDGGNSPLHF; DNA: TGCGCCAGTAACGACGGCGGTAATTCACCCCTCCACTTT
D: -; size: -; J: TRBJ1-1; V: TRBV7-9; CDR3: CASSFGPGDEAFF; DNA: TGTGCCAGCAGCTTCGGTCCGGGGGATGAAGCTTTCTTT
D: -; size: -; J: TRBJ2-3; V: TRBV7-2; CDR3: CASSPNAGLQLATDTQYF; DNA: TGTGCCAGCAGCCCCAACGCCGGACTACAATTAGCTACAGATACGCAGTATTTT
D: TRBD2; size: few; J: TRBJ2-7; V: TRBV6-1; CDR3: CASSEGLAGEVRPYEQYF; DNA: TGTGCCAGCAGTGAAGGACTAGCGGGCGAAGTACGGCCCTACGAGCAGTACTTC
D: -; size: -; J: TRBJ2-2; V: TRBV5-4; CDR3: CASSSKRQGGTGELFF; DNA: TGTGCCAGCAGCTCGAAGAGACAGGGAGGCACCGGGGAGCTGTTTTTT
D: -; size: -; J: TRBJ1-5; V: TRBV6-5; CDR3: CASSTLQGQPQHF; DNA: TGTGCCAGCAGTACACTTCAGGGTCAGCCCCAGCATTTT
D: TRBD1; size: -; J: TRBJ2-4; V: TRBV7-9; CDR3: CASSEQPGTGRGNIQYF; DNA: TGTGCCAGCAGCGAACAACCGGGGACAGGGCGTGGAAACATTCAGTACTTC
D: -; size: -; J: TRBJ2-5; V: TRBV19; CDR3: CASSIGGTQETQYF; DNA: TGTGCCAGTAGTATCGGGGGGACACAAGAGACCCAGTACTTC
D: -; size: -; J: TRBJ2-1; V: TRBV12-5; CDR3: CASGSGSSYNEQFF; DNA: TGTGCTAGTGGTTCGGGAAGCTCCTACAATGAGCAGTTCTTC
D: TRBD2; size: -; J: TRBJ2-3; V: TRBV19; CDR3: CASSRRGTTTDTQYF; DNA: TGTGCCAGTAGTAGGCGGGGGACCACCACAGATACGCAGTATTTT
D: -; size: -; J: TRBJ2-5; V: TRBV9; CDR3: CASSAAGSLWETQYF; DNA: TGTGCCAGCAGCGCCGCGGGTAGCCTCTGGGAGACCCAGTACTTC
D: -; size: once; J: TRBJ2-2; V: TRBV5-1; CDR3: CASSLAPSTGELFF; DNA: TGCGCCAGCAGCTTGGCGCCCAGTACCGGGGAGCTGTTTTTT
D: -; size: -; J: TRBJ1-3; V: TRBV7-2; CDR3: CASSLAGGAGGRRGNTIYF; DNA: TGTGCCAGCAGCTTAGCCGGGGGTGCGGGGGGGCGTCGTGGAAACACCATATATTTT
D: -; size: -; J: TRBJ2-1; V: TRBV2; CDR3: CASSRSSISYNEQFF; DNA: TGTGCCAGCAGTCGGTCGTCGATCTCCTACAATGAGCAGTTCTTC
D: -; size: -; J: TRBJ1-1; V: TRBV6-5; CDR3: CASSYSWGGRAFF; DNA: TGTGCCAGCAGTTACTCGTGGGGGGGTCGCGCTTTCTTT
D: -; size: -; J: TRBJ1-1; V: TRBV18; CDR3: CASSPQGGTEAFF; DNA: TGTGCCAGCTCCCCACAGGGAGGCACTGAAGCTTTCTTT
D: -; size: -; J: TRBJ2-3; V: TRBV7-9; CDR3: CASSLAHQGAVQYF; DNA: TGTGCCAGCAGCTTAGCCCACCAAGGGGCCGTCCAGTATTTT
D: TRBD1; size: -; J: TRBJ2-7; V: TRBV6-2/TRBV6-3; CDR3: CASSYGTGILYEQYF; DNA: TGTGCCAGCAGTTATGGGACAGGGATTCTTTACGAGCAGTACTTC
D: TRBD2; size: -; J: TRBJ2-7; V: TRBV7-6; CDR3: CASSLDVASGSRRSSYEQYF; DNA: TGTGCCAGCAGCCTCGACGTGGCTAGCGGGAGTCGGAGAAGCTCCTACGAGCAGTACTTC
D: -; size: -; J: TRBJ1-5; V: TRBV28; CDR3: CASNTGNQPQHF; DNA: TGTGCCAGCAATACGGGCAATCAGCCCCAGCATTTT
D: -; size: -; J: TRBJ2-1; V: TRBV3-1/TRBV3-2; CDR3: CASSLSRSFNEQFF; DNA: TGTGCCAGCAGCCTCTCTCGGAGTTTCAATGAGCAGTTCTTC
D: -; size: -; J: TRBJ1-1; V: TRBV14; CDR3: CASSQESQGWGAFF; DNA: TGTGCCAGCAGCCAAGAGAGTCAGGGTTGGGGAGCTTTCTTT
D: -; size: -; J: TRBJ2-2; V: TRBV5-1; CDR3: CASSLVGQTNTGELFF; DNA: TGCGCCAGCAGCTTGGTGGGGCAAACGAACACCGGGGAGCTGTTTTTT
D: TRBD1; size: medium-sized; J: TRBJ1-2; V: TRBV7-8; CDR3: CASSLYVWTGIYGYTF; DNA: TGTGCCAGCAGCTTATATGTGTGGACAGGCATCTATGGCTACACCTTC
D: TRBD1; size: -; J: TRBJ2-5; V: TRBV7-2; CDR3: CASGLQGAEETQYF; DNA: TGTGCCAGCGGTTTACAGGGGGCGGAGGAGACCCAGTACTTC
D: TRBD1; size: -; J: TRBJ1-3; V: TRBV30; CDR3: CAGTDSPNLSGNTIYF; DNA: TGTGCCGGGACAGATTCTCCCAACCTCTCTGGAAACACCATATATTTT
D: -; size: -; J: TRBJ1-2; V: TRBV7-2; CDR3: CASSLGTTVISYGYTF; DNA: TGTGCCAGCAGCTTAGGGACGACAGTGATCTCCTATGGCTACACCTTC
D: -; size: -; J: TRBJ2-7; V: TRBV15; CDR3: CATSRDNTLYEQYF; DNA: TGTGCCACCAGCAGAGATAACACGCTCTACGAGCAGTACTTC
D: -; size: medium-sized; J: TRBJ1-5; V: TRBV11-3; CDR3: CASSLIQGLKDQPQHF; DNA: TGTGCCAGCAGCTTAATACAGGGCCTTAAAGATCAGCCCCAGCATTTT
D: -; size: -; J: TRBJ2-7; V: TRBV12-5; CDR3: CASGLDSYEQYF; DNA: TGTGCTAGTGGCCTCGACAGCTACGAGCAGTACTTC
D: TRBD2; size: -; J: TRBJ2-5; V: TRBV19; CDR3: CASSSTSGGAGTQYF; DNA: TGTGCCAGTAGCTCGACTAGCGGGGGGGCAGGGACCCAGTACTTC
D: -; size: -; J: TRBJ2-5; V: TRBV5-1; CDR3: CASSLGQGSGETQYF; DNA: TGCGCCAGCAGCTTGGGGCAGGGGAGCGGAGAGACCCAGTACTTC
D: -; size: -; J: TRBJ1-1; V: TRBV2; CDR3: CASNQGRGEAFF; DNA: TGTGCCAGCAACCAAGGAAGGGGAGAAGCTTTCTTT
D: -; size: -; J: TRBJ2-3; V: TRBV4-2; CDR3: CASSYFGGDTDTQYF; DNA: TGTGCCAGCAGCTACTTCGGCGGGGACACAGATACGCAGTATTTT
D: -; size: -; J: TRBJ1-5; V: TRBV19; CDR3: CASRPIGRAGQPQHF; DNA: TGTGCCAGTAGACCAATCGGCCGTGCAGGGCAGCCCCAGCATTTT
D: -; size: -; J: TRBJ2-6; V: TRBV28; CDR3: CASSLVFSSSGANVLTF; DNA: TGTGCCAGCAGTTTGGTCTTTAGTAGCTCTGGGGCCAACGTCCTGACTTTC
D: -; size: -; J: TRBJ2-1; V: TRBV27; CDR3: CASSLSRSLNNEQFF; DNA: TGTGCCAGCAGTTTAAGCCGCTCCCTTAACAATGAGCAGTTCTTC
D: -; size: -; J: TRBJ2-1; V: TRBV10-3; CDR3: CAIRESADEQFF; DNA: TGTGCCATCAGGGAGAGTGCGGATGAGCAGTTCTTC
D: -; size: once; J: TRBJ1-3; V: TRBV12-3/TRBV12-4; CDR3: CASSQQGNTIYF; DNA: TGTGCCAGCAGCCAACAAGGAAACACCATATATTTT
D: TRBD2; size: -; J: TRBJ2-7; V: TRBV5-1; CDR3: CASSHTGPGGYEQYF; DNA: TGCGCCAGCAGCCATACAGGCCCGGGGGGCTACGAGCAGTACTTC
D: -; size: -; J: TRBJ1-6; V: TRBV6-5; CDR3: CASSTSSYNSPLHF; DNA: TGTGCCAGCAGTACTAGCTCCTATAATTCACCCCTCCACTTT
D: TRBD1; size: -; J: TRBJ2-7; V: TRBV12-3/TRBV12-4; CDR3: CASSWTGGYEQYF; DNA: TGTGCCAGCAGCTGGACAGGGGGCTACGAGCAGTACTTC
D: -; size: once; J: TRBJ2-1; V: TRBV6-1; CDR3: CASSEVVSGPYNEQFF; DNA: TGTGCCAGCAGTGAAGTGGTTAGCGGCCCTTACAATGAGCAGTTCTTC
D: -; size: -; J: TRBJ1-2; V: TRBV30; CDR3: CAWSSRRGREGGYTF; DNA: TGTGCCTGGAGTTCTCGACGCGGACGTGAGGGTGGCTACACCTTC
D: -; size: -; J: TRBJ2-1; V: TRBV20-1; CDR3: CSVSRGRPNEQFF; DNA: TGCAGTGTTAGTCGAGGGAGACCGAATGAGCAGTTCTTC
D: TRBD2; size: -; J: TRBJ2-5; V: TRBV18; CDR3: CASSIAGVRRETQYF; DNA: TGTGCCAGCTCAATAGCGGGGGTAAGACGAGAGACCCAGTACTTC
D: TRBD2; size: -; J: TRBJ2-7; V: TRBV4-2; CDR3: CASSQGWLAGQTYEQYF; DNA: TGTGCCAGCAGCCAAGGCTGGCTAGCGGGGCAAACCTACGAGCAGTACTTC